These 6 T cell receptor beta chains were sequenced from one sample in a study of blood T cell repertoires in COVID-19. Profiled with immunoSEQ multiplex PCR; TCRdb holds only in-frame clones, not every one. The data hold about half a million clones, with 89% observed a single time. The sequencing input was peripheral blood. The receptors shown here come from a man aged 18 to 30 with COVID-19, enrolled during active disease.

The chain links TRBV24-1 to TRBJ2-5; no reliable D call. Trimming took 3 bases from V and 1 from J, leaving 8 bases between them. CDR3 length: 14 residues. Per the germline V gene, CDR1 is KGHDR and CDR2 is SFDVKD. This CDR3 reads CATSDPRAQETQYF. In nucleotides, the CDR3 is TGTGCCACCAGTGATCCGAGAGCCCAAGAGACCCAGTACTTC.

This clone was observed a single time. For the CDR3, the DNA is TGTGCCAGCAGTTATACAGGGGCAGGGAATGAGCAGTTCTTC. It translates to CASSYTGAGNEQFF. The rearrangement uses TRBV2 and TRBJ2-1; 7 nucleotides match TRBD1. Trimming at V came to 5 bases and at J to 7 bases, leaving 8 bases not matched to a gene. The germline CDR1 and CDR2 sequences are SNHLY and FYNNEI. The CDR3 is 14 amino acids.

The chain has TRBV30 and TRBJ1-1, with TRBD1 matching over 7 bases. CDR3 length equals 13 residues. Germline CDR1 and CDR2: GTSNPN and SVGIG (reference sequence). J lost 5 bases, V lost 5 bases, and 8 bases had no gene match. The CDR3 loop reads CAWATGVGTEAFF. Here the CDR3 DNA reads TGTGCCTGGGCAACAGGGGTAGGGACTGAAGCTTTCTTT.

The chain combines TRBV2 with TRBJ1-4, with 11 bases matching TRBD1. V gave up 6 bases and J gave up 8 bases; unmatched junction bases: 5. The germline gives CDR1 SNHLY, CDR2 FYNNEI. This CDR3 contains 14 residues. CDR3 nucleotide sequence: TGTGCCAGCAGGGGGGACAGGGGGAGAGAAAAACTGTTTTTT. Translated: CASRGDRGREKLFF.

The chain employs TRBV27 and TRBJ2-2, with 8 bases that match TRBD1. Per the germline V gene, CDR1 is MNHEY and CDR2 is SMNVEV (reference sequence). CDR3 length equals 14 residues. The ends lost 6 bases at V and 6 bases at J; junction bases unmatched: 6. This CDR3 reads CASRYRGAAGELFF. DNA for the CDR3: TGTGCCAGCAGGTACAGGGGGGCGGCCGGGGAGCTGTTTTTT.

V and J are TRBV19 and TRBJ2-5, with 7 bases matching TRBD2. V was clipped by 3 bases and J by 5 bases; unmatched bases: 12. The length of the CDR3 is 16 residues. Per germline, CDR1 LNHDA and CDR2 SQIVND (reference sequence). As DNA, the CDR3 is TGTGCCAGTAGTATTAACGGCCCGGGGGGAAGGGAGACCCAGTACTTC. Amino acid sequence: CASSINGPGGRETQYF.